One and the same sample provided the 14 T cell receptor beta chains below, sequenced in a study of T-cell memory formation after mild COVID-19. Via MiXCR, TCRdb re-called the 5' RACE reads, giving one row per CDR3 protein. Among some 150,000 distinct CDR3 sequences listed, 6% were seen once. Sequencing input: PBMCs or a T cell subset sorted from them (not recorded which). These TCRs come from an adult woman who had mild COVID-19 (a few samples of this study predate the infection). Cell type and time point are not known.

The chain has TRBV12-3 or TRBV12-4 and TRBJ2-1; possible D gene TRBD2, 5 bases. Trimming took off 1 base at V and 9 bases at J, with 13 bases between the two ends. The CDR3 contains 14 residues. The CDR3 coding sequence is TGTGCCAGCAGTTTAGTAGCTAGCAACCCTGAGCAGTTCTTC. Its protein product is CASSLVASNPEQFF.

This clonotype occurred a few times. V usage is TRBV27 and J usage is TRBJ2-3, with 12 bases aligning to TRBD2. Germline V gene data show CDR1 as MNHEY and CDR2 as SMNVEV (reference sequence). This CDR3 is 17 amino acids long. The J segment lost 0 bases and the V segment lost 6 bases, leaving 7 bases of the junction unmatched. The chain's CDR3 is CASRPTSGGLSTDTQYF. The CDR3 bases are TGTGCCAGCAGACCGACTAGCGGGGGACTAAGCACAGATACGCAGTATTTT.

The V and J genes are TRBV6-1 and TRBJ1-5; a possible D gene is TRBD1 (5 bases). This CDR3 region has 14 residues. Looked up from germline, CDR1 is MNHNS and CDR2 is SASEGT. Trimming cost V 8 bases and J 0 bases, with 11 bases left between them. The CDR3 sequence is CASVDRNSNQPQHF. CDR3 coding DNA: TGTGCCAGCGTCGACAGAAATAGCAATCAGCCCCAGCATTTT.

The table lists this clonotype with many counts. This chain links TRBV5-5 with TRBJ1-2, with D possibly being TRBD1 (5 bases). V shed 2 bases and J shed 5 bases, with 13 bases lying between them. CDR3 length: 14 residues. Germline V CDR1 and CDR2: SGHKS, YYEKEE (reference sequence). CDR3 residues: CASSLPGTHYGYTF. The CDR3 DNA reads TGTGCCAGCAGCTTACCCGGGACTCATTATGGCTACACCTTC.

The chain recombines TRBV24-1 with TRBJ1-5; no definite D call. The CDR3 runs 15 residues. V lost 3 bases and J lost 3, with 11 bases in between. The germline CDR1 and CDR2 sequences are KGHDR and SFDVKD. CDR3 loop: CATSDARGINQPQHF. The CDR3 DNA is TGTGCCACCAGTGATGCCCGGGGAATCAATCAGCCCCAGCATTTT.

This clonotype has ten or more counts. V is TRBV7-3 and J is TRBJ2-7; TRBD2 aligns across 7 bases. The CDR3 totals 16 residues. The junction had 12 bases not matched to a gene; V was cut back by 2 bases and J by 5 bases. Per the germline V gene, CDR1 is SGHTA and CDR2 is FQGTGA. In DNA form, the CDR3 reads TGTGCCAGCAGCTTATATCCACCGTCGGGGGGACACGAGCAGTACTTC. Translated, it gives CASSLYPPSGGHEQYF. Full variable domain (missing parts from reference TRBV7-3 and TRBJ2-7): GAGVSQTPSNKVTEKGKYVELRCDPISGHTALYWYRQSLGQGPEFLIYFQGTGAADDSGLPNDRFFAVRPEGSVSTLKIQRTERGDSAVYLCASSLYPPSGGHEQYFGPGTRLTVT.

This clonotype was seen at least ten times. This chain links TRBV6-5 with TRBJ1-1, with 8 bases matching TRBD1. Trimming cost V 8 bases and J 5 bases; bases outside gene matches: 7. The V gene's germline CDR1 is MNHEY and CDR2 SVGAGI. The CDR3 is made up of 13 amino acids. This chain's CDR3 is CASGQGAPTEAFF. The CDR3 nucleotides are TGTGCCAGCGGCCAGGGGGCGCCGACTGAAGCTTTCTTT.

This clonotype was observed at least ten times. The chain links TRBV12-3 or TRBV12-4 to TRBJ2-1, with TRBD2 matching over 10 bases. The trim removed 3 bases at V and 10 bases at J, leaving 0 bases unmatched. The CDR3 loop spans 12 amino acids. CDR3 DNA: TGTGCCAGCAGTTTTAGCGGGGGGGAGCAGTTCTTC. This sequence encodes CASSFSGGEQFF.

This clonotype has ten or more counts. The genes are TRBV7-2 and TRBJ1-5; no definite D call. Germline lookup yields CDR1 SGHTA and CDR2 FQGNSA. V was cut by 5 bases and J by 11 bases, with 16 bases left in between. This CDR3 region has 13 residues. The CDR3 nucleotides are TGTGCCAGCAGCCTCCCAATGGGGATAACCCAGCATTTT. Its translation is CASSLPMGITQHF.

There are a few counts of this clonotype. This rearrangement joins TRBV3-1 to TRBJ2-7; possibly TRBD1 for D (6 bases). The CDR3 sequence is 14 residues long. Deletions cut 4 bases from V and 3 bases from J, with 13 bases between. Germline values: CDR1 LGHDT, CDR2 YNNKEL (reference sequence). This chain's CDR3 is CASSPRVGGYEQYF. The CDR3 bases are TGTGCCAGCAGCCCCCGCGTAGGGGGCTACGAGCAGTACTTC.

This clonotype was detected only a few times. The J gene is TRBJ2-3, the V gene TRBV5-1; D perhaps matches TRBD1 (6 bases). The germline gives CDR1 SGHRS, CDR2 YFSETQ. V lost 6 bases and J lost 2, with 16 bases in between. The CDR3 contains 15 residues. CDR3 loop: CASNPGVEFTDTQYF. In nucleotides, the CDR3 is TGCGCCAGCAACCCAGGGGTGGAGTTCACAGATACGCAGTATTTT. The variable domain in full, with the rest retrieved from reference TRBV5-1 and TRBJ2-3, is KAGVTQTPRYLIKTRGQQVTLSCSPISGHRSVSWYQQTPGQGLQFLFEYFSETQRNKGNFPGRFSGRQFSNSRSEMNVSTLELGDSALYLCASNPGVEFTDTQYFGPGTRLTVL.

This clonotype was found many times. The rearrangement links TRBV4-1 to TRBJ1-6; the D gene is possibly TRBD1 (5 bases). Trimming removed 1 base at V and 0 bases at J, with 7 bases between. The CDR3 extends over 16 amino acids. CDR1 is MGHRA, CDR2 YSYEKL, per germline. This CDR3 is CASSQGQSSYNSPLHF. The CDR3 nucleotides are TGCGCCAGCAGCCAAGGACAGAGCTCCTATAATTCACCCCTCCACTTT.

In its sample, this clonotype was seen many times. This rearrangement joins TRBV4-1 to TRBJ2-2; TRBD1 agrees at 7 bases. This CDR3 spans 16 amino acids. Looked up from germline, CDR1 is MGHRA and CDR2 is YSYEKL. V lost 4 bases and J lost 3; bases outside the gene matches: 8. CDR3 in amino acids: CASSLRGSSDTGELFF. CDR3 in DNA: TGCGCCAGCAGCCTCAGGGGGTCTTCCGACACCGGGGAGCTGTTTTTT.

This clonotype was seen at least ten times. J is TRBJ2-1 and V is TRBV15; 7 bases are shared with TRBD2. CDR3 size: 17 residues. Unmatched junction bases numbered 10, after V lost 5 bases and J lost 0 bases. CDR1 and CDR2 from the germline V gene are LNHNV and YYDKDF (reference sequence). CDR3 sequence (DNA): TGTGCCACCAGCTCGTCCCGCGGGAGCATCTCCTACAATGAGCAGTTCTTC. Protein: CATSSSRGSISYNEQFF.